This TCR beta chain was sequenced during a study of long-term antiretroviral therapy in people with HIV. V trimming: 3 bases; J trimming: 5 bases; junction bases outside the gene matches: 8. The CDR3 has 15 amino acids. Per germline, CDR1 SGDLS and CDR2 YYNGEE. It was version v3.0 of the immunoSEQ assay that was run at survey level. Sequencing used immunoSEQ multiplex PCR; TCRdb keeps in-frame clones, though not all of them. Among roughly 19,000 clones listed, 92% were seen once. The rearrangement joins TRBV9 to TRBJ2-1; 7 bases match TRBD2. The receptor was derived from a woman aged 45 to 65 with HIV. The specimen was unsorted PBMCs, collected 4.4 years after starting antiretroviral therapy. Here the CDR3 DNA reads TGTGCCAGCAGCGCGGGGGGTGGCGCCCACAATGAGCAGTTCTTC. Translation: CASSAGGGAHNEQFF.